This T cell receptor (beta chain) derives from a study of OX40 agonist ivuxolimab in advanced cancers. Clones were read by immunoSEQ multiplex PCR, and TCRdb kept only the in-frame ones, dropping some. The sample has around 45,000 clones; around 87% are singletons. Sequencing was performed on CD4+ or CD8+ T cells sorted from blood, taken in a trial of the OX40 agonist ivuxolimab. The sequence came from an adult with an advanced solid tumor such as melanoma, head and neck, liver or kidney cancer.

DNA for the CDR3: TGTGCCAGCAGCTCGCCGCGGACCTGGGGGACTGAAGCTTTCTTT. Its protein product is CASSSPRTWGTEAFF. The chain links TRBV13 to TRBJ1-1, with a possible D match to TRBD1 (5 bases). CDR3 length equals 15 residues. V lost 4 bases, J lost 5 bases, and 17 bases lay in between. Germline-derived CDR1 and CDR2 are PRHDT and FYEKMQ (reference sequence).